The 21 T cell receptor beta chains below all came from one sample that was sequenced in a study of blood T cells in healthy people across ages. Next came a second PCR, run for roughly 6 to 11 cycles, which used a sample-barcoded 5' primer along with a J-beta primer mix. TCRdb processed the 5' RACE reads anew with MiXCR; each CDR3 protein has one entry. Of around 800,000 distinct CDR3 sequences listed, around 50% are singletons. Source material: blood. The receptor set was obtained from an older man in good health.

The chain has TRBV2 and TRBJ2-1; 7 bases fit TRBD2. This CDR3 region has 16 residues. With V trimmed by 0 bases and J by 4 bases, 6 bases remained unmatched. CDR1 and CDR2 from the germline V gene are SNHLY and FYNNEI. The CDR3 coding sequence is TGTGCCAGCAGTGAAGCCCTAGCGGCCTATTACAATGAGCAGTTCTTC. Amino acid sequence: CASSEALAAYYNEQFF.

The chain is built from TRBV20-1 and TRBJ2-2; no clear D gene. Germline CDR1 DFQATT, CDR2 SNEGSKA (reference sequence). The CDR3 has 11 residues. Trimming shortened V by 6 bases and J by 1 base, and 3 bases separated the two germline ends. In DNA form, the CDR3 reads TGCAGTGCCCAGAACACCGGGGAGCTGTTTTTT. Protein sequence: CSAQNTGELFF.

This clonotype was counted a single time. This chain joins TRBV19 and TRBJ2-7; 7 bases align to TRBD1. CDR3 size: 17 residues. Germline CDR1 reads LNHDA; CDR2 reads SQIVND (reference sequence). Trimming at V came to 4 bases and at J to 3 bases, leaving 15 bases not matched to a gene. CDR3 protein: CASSKLRDSDALYEQYF. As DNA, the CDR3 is TGTGCCAGTAGTAAACTCCGGGACAGCGATGCTCTCTACGAGCAGTACTTC.

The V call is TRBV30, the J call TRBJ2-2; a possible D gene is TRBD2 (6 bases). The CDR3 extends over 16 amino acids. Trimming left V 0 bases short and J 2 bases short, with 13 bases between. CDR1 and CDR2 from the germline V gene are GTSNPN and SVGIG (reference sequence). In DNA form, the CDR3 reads TGTGCCTGGAGTGTACTAGCACCTATAAACACCGGGGAGCTGTTTTTT. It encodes CAWSVLAPINTGELFF.

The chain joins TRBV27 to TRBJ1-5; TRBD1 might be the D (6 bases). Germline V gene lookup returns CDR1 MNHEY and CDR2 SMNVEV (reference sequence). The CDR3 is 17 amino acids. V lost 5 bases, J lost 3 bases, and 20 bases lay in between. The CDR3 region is CASSGRRGGRINQPQHF. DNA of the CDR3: TGTGCCAGCAGTGGACGGAGGGGGGGGAGGATCAATCAGCCCCAGCATTTT.

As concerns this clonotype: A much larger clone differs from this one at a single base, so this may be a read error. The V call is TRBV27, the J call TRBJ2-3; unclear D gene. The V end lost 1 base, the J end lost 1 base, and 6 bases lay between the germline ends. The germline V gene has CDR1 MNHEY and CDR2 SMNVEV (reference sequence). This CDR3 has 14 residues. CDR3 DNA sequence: TGTGCCAGCAGTTTATGTGCAGGCACAGATACGCAGTATTTT. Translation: CASSLCAGTDTQYF.

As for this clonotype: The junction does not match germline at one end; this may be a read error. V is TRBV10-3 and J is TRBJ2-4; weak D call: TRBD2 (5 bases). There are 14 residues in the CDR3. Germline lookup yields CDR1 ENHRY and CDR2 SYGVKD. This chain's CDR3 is CAIRDPRAKNIRYF. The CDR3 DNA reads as TGTGCCATCAGAGACCCGAGGGCCAAAAACATTCGGTACTTC.

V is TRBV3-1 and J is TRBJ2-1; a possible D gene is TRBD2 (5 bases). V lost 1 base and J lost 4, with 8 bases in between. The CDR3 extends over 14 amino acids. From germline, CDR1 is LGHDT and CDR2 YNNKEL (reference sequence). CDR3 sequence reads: CASSQAERYNEQFF. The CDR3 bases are TGTGCCAGCAGCCAAGCGGAGCGGTACAATGAGCAGTTCTTC.

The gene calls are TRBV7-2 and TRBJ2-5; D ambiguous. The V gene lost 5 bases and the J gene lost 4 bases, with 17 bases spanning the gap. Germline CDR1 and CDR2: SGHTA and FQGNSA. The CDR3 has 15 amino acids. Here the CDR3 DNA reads TGTGCCAGCAGCCCACCTAACAACCGGCGAGAGACCCAGTACTTC. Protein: CASSPPNNRRETQYF.

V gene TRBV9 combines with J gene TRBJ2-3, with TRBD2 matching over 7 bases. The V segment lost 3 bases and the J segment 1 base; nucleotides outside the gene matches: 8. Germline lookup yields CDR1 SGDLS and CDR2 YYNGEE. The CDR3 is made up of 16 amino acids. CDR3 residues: CASSAGGGSGTDTQYF. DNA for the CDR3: TGTGCCAGCAGCGCCGGCGGGGGATCGGGCACAGATACGCAGTATTTT.

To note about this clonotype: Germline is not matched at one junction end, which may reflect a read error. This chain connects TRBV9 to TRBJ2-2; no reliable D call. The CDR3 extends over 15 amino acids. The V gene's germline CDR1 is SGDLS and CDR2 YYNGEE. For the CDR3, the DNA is TGTGCCAGCAGCGTAGTTGATGAGAACGCCGGGGAGCTGTTTTTT. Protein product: CASSVVDENAGELFF. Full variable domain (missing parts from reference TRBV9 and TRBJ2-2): DSGVTQTPKHLITATGQRVTLRCSPRSGDLSVYWYQQSLDQGLQFLIQYYNGEERAKGNILERFSAQQFPDLHSELNLSSLELGDSALYFCASSVVDENAGELFFGEGSRLTVL.

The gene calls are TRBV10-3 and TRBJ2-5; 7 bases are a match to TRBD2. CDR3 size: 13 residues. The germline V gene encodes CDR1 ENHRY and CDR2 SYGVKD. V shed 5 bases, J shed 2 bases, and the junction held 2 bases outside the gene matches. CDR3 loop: CAISPAGQETQYF. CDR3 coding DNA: TGTGCCATCAGTCCAGCGGGACAAGAGACCCAGTACTTC.

The CDR3 DNA sequence: TGTGCCAGCAGCCAGATGACAGGGAGTGAAGGCTACACCTTC. Translating gives CASSQMTGSEGYTF. The chain is built from TRBV4-2 and TRBJ1-2; 7 bases are shared with TRBD1. Germline V gives CDR1 LGHNA, CDR2 YNFKEQ. Germline trimming cut 3 bases from V and 8 bases from J; bases unmatched to any gene: 9. CDR3 length equals 14 residues.

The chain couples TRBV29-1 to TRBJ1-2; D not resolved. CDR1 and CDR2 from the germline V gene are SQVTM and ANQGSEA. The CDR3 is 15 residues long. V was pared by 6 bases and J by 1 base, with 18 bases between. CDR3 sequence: CSVDSGIAYNYGYTF. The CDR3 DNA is TGCAGCGTAGATTCCGGGATAGCCTATAACTATGGCTACACCTTC.

The DNA for the CDR3 is TGTGCCAGCTCACCGGTAGATCGGTCCGGCGAGCAGTACTTC. It encodes CASSPVDRSGEQYF. The V call is TRBV18, the J call TRBJ2-5, with D unclear. The last part of the DNA fits TRBJ2-7 better; the J call may be wrong. Germline V gene data show CDR1 as KGHSH and CDR2 as LQKENI. The CDR3 length is 14 residues.

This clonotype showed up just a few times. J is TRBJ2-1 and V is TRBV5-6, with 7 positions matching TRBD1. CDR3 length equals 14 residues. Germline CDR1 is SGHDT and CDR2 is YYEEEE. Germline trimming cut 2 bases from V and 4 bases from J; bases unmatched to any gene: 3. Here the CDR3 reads CASSFRGPYNEQFF. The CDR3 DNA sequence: TGTGCCAGCAGCTTTAGGGGGCCATACAATGAGCAGTTCTTC.

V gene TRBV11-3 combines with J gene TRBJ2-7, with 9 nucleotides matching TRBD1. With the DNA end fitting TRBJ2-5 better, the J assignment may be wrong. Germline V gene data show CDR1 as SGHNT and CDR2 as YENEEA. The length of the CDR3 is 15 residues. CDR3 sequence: CASSLGGTGLETQYF. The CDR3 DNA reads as TGTGCCAGCAGCTTAGGTGGGACAGGGTTGGAGACCCAGTACTTC.

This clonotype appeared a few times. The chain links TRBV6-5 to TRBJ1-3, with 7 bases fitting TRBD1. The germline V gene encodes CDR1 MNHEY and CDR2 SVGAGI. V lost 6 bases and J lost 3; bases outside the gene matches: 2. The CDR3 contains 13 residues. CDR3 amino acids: CASSGTDGNTIYF. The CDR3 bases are TGTGCCAGCAGCGGGACAGATGGAAACACCATATATTTT.

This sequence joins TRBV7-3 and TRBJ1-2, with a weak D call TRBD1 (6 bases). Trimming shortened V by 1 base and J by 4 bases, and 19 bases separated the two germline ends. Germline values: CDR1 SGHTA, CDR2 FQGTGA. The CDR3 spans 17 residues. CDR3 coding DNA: TGTGCCAGCAGCTTAAATGCGGCGGGGGGCCTAACCTATGGCTACACCTTC. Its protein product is CASSLNAAGGLTYGYTF.

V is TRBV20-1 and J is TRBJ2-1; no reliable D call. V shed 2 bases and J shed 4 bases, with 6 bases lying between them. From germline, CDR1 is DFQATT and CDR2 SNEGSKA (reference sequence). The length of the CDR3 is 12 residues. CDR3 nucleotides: TGCAGTGCTAGACCCACGTACAATGAGCAGTTCTTC. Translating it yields CSARPTYNEQFF.

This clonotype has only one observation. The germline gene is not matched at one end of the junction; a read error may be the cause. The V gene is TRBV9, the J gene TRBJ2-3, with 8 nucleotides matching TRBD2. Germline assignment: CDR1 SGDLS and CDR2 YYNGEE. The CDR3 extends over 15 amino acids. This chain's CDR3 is CASSGGTSGTETQYF. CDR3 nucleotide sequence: TGTGCCAGCAGCGGCGGGACTAGTGGCACAGAGACGCAGTATTTT.